This T cell receptor (beta chain) is from a study of T cells after yellow fever vaccination. In making TCR cDNA, 5'RACE template switching added a universal primer site and UMIs to it. Each CDR3 protein gets one entry after TCRdb re-called the 5' RACE reads with MiXCR. In the table there are about 580,000 distinct CDR3 sequences, 17% of which are singletons. The sample in question was PBMCs, obtained 4 to 5 days after the first yellow fever vaccination. This clonotype was sampled from a man between 18 and 35 years old who received the YFV17D yellow fever vaccine.

CDR3 nucleotides: TGTGCCAGCAGTAAAAACAGGGCCTCGGATGGCTACACCTTC. Translated: CASSKNRASDGYTF. The chain carries TRBV7-9 and TRBJ1-2; TRBD1 might be the D (6 bases). This CDR3 region has 14 residues. The germline V gene encodes CDR1 SEHNR and CDR2 FQNEAQ (reference sequence). V dropped 6 bases and J dropped 6 bases, with 17 bases sitting between them. The full variable domain, rest sourced from reference TRBV7-9 and TRBJ1-2, is DTGVSQNPRHKITKRGQNVTFRCDPISEHNRLYWYRQTLGQGPEFLTYFQNEAQLEKSRLLSDRFSAERPKGSFSTLEIQRTEQGDSAMYLCASSKNRASDGYTFGSGTRLTVV.